This TCR beta chain was observed in a study of vaccination and CD4 T cells after COVID-19. This CDR3 spans 11 amino acids. Germline CDR1 reads SEHNR; CDR2 reads FQNEAQ (reference sequence). Trimming shortened V by 5 bases and J by 2 bases, and 2 bases separated the two germline ends. The Oncomine TCR Beta short-read assay sequenced DNA from cultured CD4+ T cells. Scientists extracted genomic DNA from CD4+ T cells grown in culture. One entry per CDR3 protein results from TCRdb running MiXCR on the PCR reads. The table lists around 25,000 distinct CDR3 sequences, about 29% of them singletons. Time point in this sample: late sampling 161 to 241 days after vaccination in three convalescent patients. Treatment of the sample: approximately nine-day PBMC culture with coronavirus spike peptide pools or control peptides (ViraFEST assay). On this clonotype: What it binds is not known.

The receptor's source is a human donor who had recovered from COVID-19. V gene TRBV7-9 combines with J gene TRBJ2-3; no clear D. The input for sequencing was CD4+ T cells from blood, cultured in vitro, taken about 7 months after SARS-CoV-2 vaccination. The CDR3 spells CASSTTDTQYF. CDR3 DNA sequence: TGTGCCAGCAGCACCACAGATACGCAGTATTTT.